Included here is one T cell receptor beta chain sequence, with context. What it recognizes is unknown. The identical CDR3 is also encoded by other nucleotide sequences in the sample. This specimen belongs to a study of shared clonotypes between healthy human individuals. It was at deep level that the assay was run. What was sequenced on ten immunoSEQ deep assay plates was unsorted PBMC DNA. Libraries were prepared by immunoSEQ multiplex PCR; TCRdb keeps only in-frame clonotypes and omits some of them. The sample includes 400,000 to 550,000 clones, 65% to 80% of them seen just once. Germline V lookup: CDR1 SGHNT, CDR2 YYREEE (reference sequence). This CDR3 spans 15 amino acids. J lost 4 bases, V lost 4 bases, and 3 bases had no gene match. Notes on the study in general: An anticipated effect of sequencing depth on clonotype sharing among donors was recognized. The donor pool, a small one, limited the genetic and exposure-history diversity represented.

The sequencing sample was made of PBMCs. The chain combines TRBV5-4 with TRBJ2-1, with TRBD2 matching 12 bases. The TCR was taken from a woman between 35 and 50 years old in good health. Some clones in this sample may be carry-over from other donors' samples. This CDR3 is CASSPGLAGYNEQFF. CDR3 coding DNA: TGTGCCAGCAGCCCAGGACTAGCGGGGTACAATGAGCAGTTCTTC. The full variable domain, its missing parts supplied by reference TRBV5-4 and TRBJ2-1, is ETGVTQSPTHLIKTRGQQVTLRCSSQSGHNTVSWYQQALGQGPQFIFQYYREEENGRGNFPPRFSGLQFPNYSSELNVNALELDDSALYLCASSPGLAGYNEQFFGPGTRLTVL.